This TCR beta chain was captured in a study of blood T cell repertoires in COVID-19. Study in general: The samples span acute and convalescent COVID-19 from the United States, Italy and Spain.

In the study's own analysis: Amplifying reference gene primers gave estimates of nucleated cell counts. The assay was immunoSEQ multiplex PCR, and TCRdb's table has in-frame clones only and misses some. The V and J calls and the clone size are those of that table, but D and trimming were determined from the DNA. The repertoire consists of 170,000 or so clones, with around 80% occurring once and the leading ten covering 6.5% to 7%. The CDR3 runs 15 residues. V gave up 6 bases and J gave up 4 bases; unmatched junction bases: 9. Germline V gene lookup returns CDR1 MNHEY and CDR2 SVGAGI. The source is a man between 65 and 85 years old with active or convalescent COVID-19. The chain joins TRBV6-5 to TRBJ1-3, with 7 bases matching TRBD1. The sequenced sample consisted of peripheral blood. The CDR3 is CASRMSGQIGNTIYF. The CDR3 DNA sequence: TGTGCCAGCAGAATGTCGGGACAGATAGGAAACACCATATATTTT.